This entry lists 14 T cell receptor beta chains sequenced from one sample in a study of CD8+CD57+ T cells in acquired aplastic anemia. TCR beta VDJ and CDR3 profiles were obtained from a genomic DNA template. From the reads, TCRdb called clonotypes with MiXCR, one entry per CDR3 protein. Of some 210,000 distinct CDR3 sequences listed, over 55% are singletons. Sequencing used sorted CD4+, CD8+, or CD8+CD57+ T cells (not recorded which) from PBMCs. Source of these receptors: a human donor in good health.

This clonotype showed up just a few times. This sequence joins TRBV28 and TRBJ2-1, with D perhaps being TRBD1 or TRBD2 (5 bases each). This CDR3 region has 15 residues. The germline gives CDR1 MDHEN, CDR2 SYDVKM. V was clipped by 1 base and J by 0 bases, with 7 bases between them. CDR3 coding DNA: TGTGCCAGCAGTTTATTTGGGGGCTCCTACAATGAGCAGTTCTTC. Translating it yields CASSLFGGSYNEQFF.

V and J are TRBV5-5 and TRBJ2-4; D is possibly TRBD1 or TRBD2 (6 bases each). The length of the CDR3 is 18 residues. V lost 5 bases to trimming and J lost 14 bases, with 35 bases between them. Germline CDR1 reads SGHKS; CDR2 reads YYEKEE (reference sequence). In nucleotides, the CDR3 is TGTGCCAGCAGTAGGACAGCACCCACCGGCGGGACGTTAGCGAGTGAGTACTTC. Translating it yields CASSRTAPTGGTLASEYF.

The rearrangement uses TRBV6-5 and TRBJ1-6, with TRBD1 identical over 8 bases. This CDR3 comprises 16 residues. V gave up 0 bases and J gave up 5 bases; unmatched junction bases: 3. From germline, CDR1 is MNHEY and CDR2 SVGAGI. CDR3 loop: CASSYSYRGNNSPLHF. The CDR3 bases are TGTGCCAGCAGTTACTCCTACAGGGGGAATAATTCACCCCTCCACTTT.

This clonotype appeared many times. V and J are TRBV9 and TRBJ2-2; the D is unclear. The germline gives CDR1 SGDLS, CDR2 YYNGEE. This CDR3 contains 14 residues. Trimming pared 4 bases from V and 4 bases from J, leaving 11 bases between. CDR3 DNA sequence: TGTGCCAGCAGCCTATTCAAGACCACCGGGGAGCTGTTTTTT. Residues: CASSLFKTTGELFF.

The V and J genes are TRBV9 and TRBJ2-6; no reliable D call. Trimming removed 0 bases at V and 1 base at J, with 2 bases between. Germline V gives CDR1 SGDLS, CDR2 YYNGEE. The CDR3 spans 14 residues. The CDR3 here is CASSVGSGANVLTF. The CDR3 DNA is TGTGCCAGCAGCGTAGGTTCTGGGGCCAACGTCCTGACTTTC.

V usage is TRBV7-9 and J usage is TRBJ2-5, with D perhaps given as TRBD1 or TRBD2 (5 bases each). This CDR3 is built from 17 residues. Germline loops: CDR1 SEHNR, CDR2 FQNEAQ (reference sequence). The V end lost 7 bases, the J end lost 2 bases, and 23 bases lay between the germline ends. The DNA of the CDR3 is TGTGCCAGCACCTTCACGCTGGGACGTAACTTTCAAGAGACCCAGTACTTC. This encodes CASTFTLGRNFQETQYF.

This clonotype was seen a single time. The chain recombines TRBV15 with TRBJ2-7; 9 bases fit TRBD2. This CDR3 region has 15 residues. J was trimmed by 1 base and V by 4 bases; bases with no gene match: 5. Germline V gene lookup returns CDR1 LNHNV and CDR2 YYDKDF (reference sequence). The DNA of the CDR3 is TGTGCCACCAGCACTTCGACTAGCGGATCCTACGAGCAGTACTTC. Translated, it gives CATSTSTSGSYEQYF.

Turning to this clonotype: This sequence may be a read error, since a much larger clone differs from it by one base. The rearrangement joins TRBV7-9 to TRBJ2-1, with 7 bases that match TRBD2. CDR1 is SEHNR and CDR2 is FQNEAQ in the germline V gene (reference sequence). The CDR3 loop spans 18 amino acids. In nucleotides, the CDR3 is TGTGCCAGCAGCCCATCAGAAGCGGGACTCCCCCTCTACAATGAGCAGTCCTTC. Its protein is CASSPSEAGLPLYNEQSF.

V and J are TRBV7-2 and TRBJ1-6; TRBD1 is a possible D gene (5 bases). Germline V gene sequence: CDR1 SGHTA, CDR2 FQGNSA. The CDR3 totals 14 residues. V lost 0 bases to trimming and J lost 7 bases, with 7 bases between them. CDR3 amino acids: CASSLAAGNSPLHF. The CDR3 nucleotides read TGTGCCAGCAGCTTAGCGGCAGGGAATTCACCCCTCCACTTT.

This clonotype was seen ten or more times. This chain connects TRBV9 to TRBJ2-1; D could derive from TRBD1 or TRBD2 (6 bases each). CDR3 length: 13 amino acids. The ends were cut back, 0 bases at V and 10 bases at J, with 11 bases in the middle. Germline CDR1 reads SGDLS; CDR2 reads YYNGEE. CDR3 residues: CASSVGGAGEQFF. The CDR3, as DNA: TGTGCCAGCAGCGTAGGGGGGGCAGGAGAGCAGTTCTTC.

In this sample, this clonotype turned up a few times. The V and J genes are TRBV20-1 and TRBJ2-5; TRBD1 is a possible D gene (6 bases). The CDR3 consists of 12 residues. V was shortened by 2 bases and J by 9 bases, with 13 bases between the two germline ends. The germline gives CDR1 DFQATT, CDR2 SNEGSKA (reference sequence). The CDR3 loop is CSARLGASAQYF. Here the CDR3 DNA reads TGCAGTGCTAGACTGGGGGCGTCGGCCCAGTACTTC.

As DNA, the CDR3 is TGTGCCAGCAGTACTCAAAGACTAGCGGCAAACTACGAGCAGTACTTC. Protein: CASSTQRLAANYEQYF. The J gene is TRBJ2-7, the V gene TRBV28; TRBD2 matches at 9 bases. The germline V gene has CDR1 MDHEN and CDR2 SYDVKM. The CDR3 has 16 amino acids. V was clipped by 5 bases and J by 3 bases; unmatched bases: 11.

This clonotype was seen just once. One end of the junction does not line up with germline, which may come from a read error. The chain employs TRBV15 and TRBJ2-3, with TRBD2 identical over 8 bases. The CDR3 contains 17 residues. Germline-derived CDR1 and CDR2 are LNHNV and YYDKDF (reference sequence). The CDR3 spells CVTSRDRSSGYTDTQYF. The CDR3 nucleotides read TGTGTCACCAGCAGAGATCGTTCTAGCGGGTACACAGATACGCAGTATTTT.

This clonotype was seen many times. The gene calls are TRBV5-1 and TRBJ1-1; perhaps TRBD1 as D (5 bases). Deletions cut 1 base from V and 3 bases from J, with 10 bases between. The CDR3 length is 14 residues. Germline V CDR1 and CDR2: SGHRS, YFSETQ. CDR3 nucleotide sequence: TGCGCCAGCAGCTTGCGGGGGACCGACACTGAAGCTTTCTTT. Its protein product is CASSLRGTDTEAFF.